Listed below are T cell receptor beta chains from one sample, sequenced in a study of CD8 T cells in Susac syndrome. TCRdb called the immunoSEQ multiplex PCR reads again in MiXCR, with one record for every CDR3 protein. The data contain 50,000 to 55,000 distinct CDR3 sequences, approximately 95% of them singletons. Sequenced material: CD8+ T cells from PBMCs. These receptors were collected from a human donor with Susac syndrome. CDR3s include the opening cysteine and the closing phenylalanine or tryptophan. D genes are given only for firm matches. Clone size is not always given. Where it is, it says once, few, many or a class for expanded clones.

V	D	J	size	DNA	CDR3
TRBV7-3	TRBD2	TRBJ2-3	-	TGTGCCAGCAGCTTACCTGTCGCGGGGGGCTCTCAGACAGATACGCAGTATTTT	CASSLPVAGGSQTDTQYF
TRBV20-1	TRBD1	TRBJ1-2	-	TGCAGTGCTAGGTCACAGGGGGGCTATGGCTACACCTTC	CSARSQGGYGYTF
TRBV12-3/TRBV12-4	-	TRBJ2-7	-	TGTGCCAGCAGTTTTGGCCAGGGGTGGTACGAGCAGTACTTC	CASSFGQGWYEQYF
TRBV20-1	TRBD2	TRBJ2-1	-	TGCAGTGCTAGAGTAGCGGGGATCTCCTACAATGAGCAGTTCTTC	CSARVAGISYNEQFF
TRBV11-2	TRBD2	TRBJ2-3	-	TGTGCCAGCAGCTATCCACTAGCGGGGGGCCTGGATACGCAGTATTTT	CASSYPLAGGLDTQYF
TRBV30	-	TRBJ1-2	-	TGTGCCTGGAGCAGGACACCACTTAACTATGGCTACACCTTC	CAWSRTPLNYGYTF
TRBV7-3	TRBD1	TRBJ1-2	-	TGTGCCAGCAGCTGGACAGGGGGCGATGGCTACACCTTC	CASSWTGGDGYTF
TRBV12-3/TRBV12-4	-	TRBJ2-1	-	TGTGCCAGCAGTCCAGCGGATGAGCAGTTCTTC	CASSPADEQFF
TRBV20-1	-	TRBJ2-7	once	TGCAGTGCTAGATCGGGGGCTACCTACGAGCAGTACTTC	CSARSGATYEQYF
TRBV29-1	-	TRBJ2-1	-	TGCAGCGTGGTACCTCTGTCGAGCTCCTACAATGAGCAGTTCTTC	CSVVPLSSSYNEQFF
TRBV6-5	-	TRBJ2-5	-	TGTGCCAGCAGTCATTCGGACGGGCAAGAGACCCAGTACTTC	CASSHSDGQETQYF
TRBV5-4	TRBD2	TRBJ2-5	-	TGTGCCAGCAGCTCCCCCAGCGGGGGGGCTGAGACCCAGTACTTC	CASSSPSGGAETQYF
TRBV20-1	TRBD2	TRBJ2-7	-	TGCAGTGCCCCTGGGAAACTAGCGGGGACCTACGAGCAGTACTTC	CSAPGKLAGTYEQYF
TRBV5-6	TRBD1	TRBJ2-2	-	TGTGCCAGCAGCTTCGGGACAGGGTCCGGGGAGCTGTTTTTT	CASSFGTGSGELFF
TRBV3-1	-	TRBJ1-1	once	TGTGCCAGCAGCGAGGACAGGAACACTGAAGCTTTCTTT	CASSEDRNTEAFF
TRBV27	-	TRBJ1-6	-	TGTGCCAGCAAGTGGAGCTCCTATAATTCACCCCTCCACTTT	CASKWSSYNSPLHF
TRBV4-3	-	TRBJ2-4	-	TGCGCCAGCAGCCAAGAGTTTTTTCGACAGTTAGCCAAAAACATTCAGTACTTC	CASSQEFFRQLAKNIQYF
TRBV12-3/TRBV12-4	TRBD2	TRBJ2-3	-	TGTGCCAGCAGCCGGGGACTAGCGGGGCCGGGAGAGGGGCAGTATTTT	CASSRGLAGPGEGQYF
TRBV6-4	-	TRBJ2-7	-	TGTGCCAGCAGTGACAGGGGTTACGAGCAGTACTTC	CASSDRGYEQYF
TRBV4-1	TRBD1	TRBJ1-1	-	TGCGCCAGCAGCCAGTATGGACAGGGGCCCCCTGAAGCTTTCTTT	CASSQYGQGPPEAFF
TRBV7-6	-	TRBJ1-1	-	TGTGCCAGCAGCCGAACCCGTAGCACTGAAGCTTTCTTT	CASSRTRSTEAFF
TRBV9	-	TRBJ1-2	-	TGTGCCAGCAGCACTAGTCGCGGCTACACCTTC	CASSTSRGYTF
TRBV29-1	-	TRBJ1-2	-	TGCAGCGTTATTCCCGGGCAGGGAGACTATGGCTACACCTTC	CSVIPGQGDYGYTF
TRBV28	-	TRBJ1-1	-	TGTGCCAGCAGTTTGTGGACGGCTGAAGCTTTCTTT	CASSLWTAEAFF
TRBV4-3	TRBD1	TRBJ2-7	-	TGCGCCAGCAGCCGGGGACAGGGGCTAAACTACGAGCAGTACTTC	CASSRGQGLNYEQYF
TRBV3-1	-	TRBJ2-7	-	TGTGCCAGCAGCCCCCCGGACAGAGCGTATTACGAGCAGTACTTC	CASSPPDRAYYEQYF
TRBV20-1	TRBD1	TRBJ1-2	-	TGCAGTGCTAGAGCTCCCGACAGGGCCGAAGGCTACACCTTC	CSARAPDRAEGYTF